A selection of T cell receptor beta chains follows, all from one sample in a study of molecular identifiers for immune sequencing clone quantification. MiXCR, applied by TCRdb to the PCR reads, yields one record per CDR3 protein. The data show a few hundred thousand distinct CDR3 sequences, roughly 26% seen once. Input material: naive CD8+ T cells from blood, with Jurkat cell RNA spiked in. All receptors come from a human donor in good health. Some libraries in this study had Jurkat cell RNA spiked in. Both conserved end residues are part of each CDR3. Fields, in order: V gene, D gene, J gene, CDR3 protein. A D gene is named only where the DNA matches it firmly.

v_call: TRBV9; d_call: .; j_call: TRBJ2-1; cdr3_aa: CASSVVGGGYEQFF
v_call: TRBV7-3; d_call: .; j_call: TRBJ2-1; cdr3_aa: CASSSYGYDEQFF
v_call: TRBV6-5; d_call: TRBD1; j_call: TRBJ2-7; cdr3_aa: CASSYSEWTGTYEQYF
v_call: TRBV6-5; d_call: .; j_call: TRBJ2-7; cdr3_aa: CASMPEEAHSYEQYF
v_call: TRBV14; d_call: TRBD1; j_call: TRBJ2-1; cdr3_aa: CASSHRDSIYNEQFF
v_call: TRBV9; d_call: .; j_call: TRBJ2-6; cdr3_aa: CASTASYSGANVLTF
v_call: TRBV11-2; d_call: TRBD1; j_call: TRBJ1-3; cdr3_aa: CASSTTGAGNTIYF
v_call: TRBV4-1; d_call: .; j_call: TRBJ1-1; cdr3_aa: CASSRPGGDTEAFF
v_call: TRBV28; d_call: .; j_call: TRBJ2-2; cdr3_aa: CASSLGYPDTGELFF
v_call: TRBV3-2; d_call: .; j_call: TRBJ2-2; cdr3_aa: CASRGNGSNGGELFF
v_call: TRBV6-5; d_call: TRBD2; j_call: TRBJ2-3; cdr3_aa: CASSPGLAGVTTDTQYF
v_call: TRBV5-4; d_call: .; j_call: TRBJ2-2; cdr3_aa: CASSADIYNTGELFF
v_call: TRBV6-5; d_call: TRBD1; j_call: TRBJ2-5; cdr3_aa: CASSYRIGDRGRPVTQYF
v_call: TRBV6-2/TRBV6-3; d_call: .; j_call: TRBJ2-1; cdr3_aa: CASSYPVDEQIF
v_call: TRBV28; d_call: TRBD1; j_call: TRBJ1-1; cdr3_aa: CASSFSIRTGVGEAFF
v_call: TRBV11-2; d_call: TRBD1; j_call: TRBJ1-1; cdr3_aa: CASSLDRETEAFF
v_call: TRBV3-1; d_call: .; j_call: TRBJ1-2; cdr3_aa: CASSQENHRYNYGYTF
v_call: TRBV2; d_call: .; j_call: TRBJ1-1; cdr3_aa: CASSAFLNTEAFF
v_call: TRBV28; d_call: TRBD2; j_call: TRBJ2-3; cdr3_aa: CASSSRDIGLAGVHTGTQYF
v_call: TRBV28; d_call: .; j_call: TRBJ1-6; cdr3_aa: CASSLSAGLMTPLHF
v_call: TRBV19; d_call: .; j_call: TRBJ2-2; cdr3_aa: CASSFWANTGELFF
v_call: TRBV21-1; d_call: .; j_call: TRBJ2-5; cdr3_aa: CASSPPPRGLVDQETQYF
v_call: TRBV19; d_call: .; j_call: TRBJ2-1; cdr3_aa: CASSIDPARYNEQFF
v_call: TRBV7-2; d_call: TRBD2; j_call: TRBJ2-3; cdr3_aa: CASSRTSGYPGLEDTQYF
v_call: TRBV6-6; d_call: .; j_call: TRBJ1-5; cdr3_aa: CASSYNSGTYSNQPQHF
v_call: TRBV4-1; d_call: .; j_call: TRBJ2-1; cdr3_aa: CASSPALGNEQFF
v_call: TRBV20-1; d_call: TRBD2; j_call: TRBJ2-2; cdr3_aa: CSAAHGTSGNGELFF
v_call: TRBV10-3; d_call: .; j_call: TRBJ2-3; cdr3_aa: CAISEAGAPLSTDTQYF
v_call: TRBV25-1; d_call: .; j_call: TRBJ2-7; cdr3_aa: CASSSSRGADEQYF
v_call: TRBV27; d_call: .; j_call: TRBJ2-5; cdr3_aa: CASRGETETQYF
v_call: TRBV11-2; d_call: .; j_call: TRBJ2-7; cdr3_aa: CASSLADPAYEQYF
v_call: TRBV5-1; d_call: .; j_call: TRBJ2-5; cdr3_aa: CASSNEETQYF
v_call: TRBV4-1; d_call: .; j_call: TRBJ2-3; cdr3_aa: CASRQVGGGLDTDTQYF
v_call: TRBV2; d_call: TRBD2; j_call: TRBJ2-7; cdr3_aa: CASSGTSASSYEQYF
v_call: TRBV12-3/TRBV12-4; d_call: .; j_call: TRBJ2-7; cdr3_aa: CASSFHRSSYEQYF
v_call: TRBV28; d_call: .; j_call: TRBJ1-1; cdr3_aa: CASSIGQLNTEAFF
v_call: TRBV18; d_call: .; j_call: TRBJ2-3; cdr3_aa: CASSPPGDTDTQYF
v_call: TRBV6-5; d_call: .; j_call: TRBJ1-5; cdr3_aa: CASSYGNYQPQHF
v_call: TRBV2; d_call: .; j_call: TRBJ1-4; cdr3_aa: CASSETVVANEKLFF
v_call: TRBV6-2/TRBV6-3; d_call: .; j_call: TRBJ2-3; cdr3_aa: CASSPDWDGADTQYF
v_call: TRBV4-3; d_call: TRBD2; j_call: TRBJ2-4; cdr3_aa: CASSQGGSSGGLLAKNIQYF
v_call: TRBV5-1; d_call: .; j_call: TRBJ1-2; cdr3_aa: CASSLEPGTYGYTF
v_call: TRBV20-1; d_call: TRBD1; j_call: TRBJ1-6; cdr3_aa: CSAREVKLVRTGLSPLHF
v_call: TRBV25-1; d_call: .; j_call: TRBJ2-5; cdr3_aa: CASSEKRGETQYF
v_call: TRBV7-6; d_call: TRBD2; j_call: TRBJ2-1; cdr3_aa: CASSPRLSGRIGNEQFF
v_call: TRBV5-1; d_call: TRBD2; j_call: TRBJ2-2; cdr3_aa: CASSPRMASGTGELFF
v_call: TRBV28; d_call: TRBD2; j_call: TRBJ2-7; cdr3_aa: CASTLAGVNEQYF
v_call: TRBV11-2; d_call: TRBD2; j_call: TRBJ2-3; cdr3_aa: CASSGFGRLLAGGPSTDTQYF
v_call: TRBV5-1; d_call: .; j_call: TRBJ2-7; cdr3_aa: CASSMLGGSYEQYF
v_call: TRBV19; d_call: .; j_call: TRBJ2-6; cdr3_aa: CASSIGWTGANVLTF
v_call: TRBV9; d_call: .; j_call: TRBJ1-1; cdr3_aa: CASSLLRDRHTEAFF
v_call: TRBV20-1; d_call: .; j_call: TRBJ2-5; cdr3_aa: CSARTWQQEPQYF